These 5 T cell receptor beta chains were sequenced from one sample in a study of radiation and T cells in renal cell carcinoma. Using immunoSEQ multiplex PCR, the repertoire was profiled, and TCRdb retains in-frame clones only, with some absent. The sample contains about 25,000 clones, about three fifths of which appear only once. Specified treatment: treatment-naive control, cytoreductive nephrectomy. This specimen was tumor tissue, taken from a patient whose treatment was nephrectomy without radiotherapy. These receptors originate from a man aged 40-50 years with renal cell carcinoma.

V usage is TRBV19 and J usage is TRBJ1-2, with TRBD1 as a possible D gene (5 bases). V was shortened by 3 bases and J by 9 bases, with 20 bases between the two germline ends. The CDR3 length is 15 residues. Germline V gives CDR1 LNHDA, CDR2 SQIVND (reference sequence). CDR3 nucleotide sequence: TGTGCCAGTAGTATTCCAGGGTCCCTAACTGGAAGCTACACCTTC. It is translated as CASSIPGSLTGSYTF.

CDR3: CASSPTPSGRVRTGELFF. The CDR3 DNA reads as TGCGCCAGCAGCCCTACCCCTAGCGGGAGGGTGAGGACCGGGGAGCTGTTTTTT. J is TRBJ2-2 and V is TRBV4-1; 12 bases fit TRBD2. CDR1 is MGHRA, CDR2 YSYEKL, per germline. V lost 4 bases and J lost 5; bases outside the gene matches: 11. This CDR3 comprises 18 residues.

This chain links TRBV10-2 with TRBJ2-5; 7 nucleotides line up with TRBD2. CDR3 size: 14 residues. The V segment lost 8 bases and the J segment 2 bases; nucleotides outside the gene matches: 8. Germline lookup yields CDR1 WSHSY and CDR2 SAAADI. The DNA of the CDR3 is TGCGCCAGCGGGATAGCTAGCGGACAAGAGACCCAGTACTTC. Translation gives CASGIASGQETQYF.

The DNA for the CDR3 is TGTGCCATCAGTGGGACAGGGTTGGGCGATGGCTACACCTTC. Amino acid sequence: CAISGTGLGDGYTF. This chain links TRBV10-3 with TRBJ1-2, with 8 bases aligning to TRBD1. V lost 4 bases and J lost 6; bases outside the gene matches: 7. Germline-derived CDR1 and CDR2 are ENHRY and SYGVKD. This CDR3 region has 14 residues.

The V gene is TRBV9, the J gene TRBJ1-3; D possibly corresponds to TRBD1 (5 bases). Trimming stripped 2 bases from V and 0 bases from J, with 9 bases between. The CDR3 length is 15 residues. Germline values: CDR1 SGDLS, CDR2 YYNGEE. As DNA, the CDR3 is TGTGCCAGCAGCGTCGGACATTCCTCTGGAAACACCATATATTTT. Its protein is CASSVGHSSGNTIYF.